This T cell receptor beta chain was sequenced during a study of T cell clonality in common variable immunodeficiency. Aged roughly 8 to 70 years, CVID subjects averaged approximately 38 years old. Each donor provided about 5 to 9 ml of heparinized whole blood. Findings of the study overall: In common variable immunodeficiency, TCR beta chains reportedly carried fewer deletions and N-nucleotide insertions.

The CDR3 totals 14 residues. The germline V gene has CDR1 MNHEY and CDR2 SVGEGT. The ends lost 5 bases at V and 6 bases at J; junction bases unmatched: 7. Ten or more counts support this clone. As yet, its antigen is unknown. Read data end 3 residues before the CDR3 end; the end is taken from the germline J gene. Measured with immunoSEQ multiplex PCR; TCRdb has only the in-frame clones, and not every one. The sample contains about 26,000 clones, none occurring once; 24% lies in the top ten. This clonotype was obtained from a human donor with common variable immunodeficiency. The J gene is TRBJ2-1, the V gene TRBV6-2 or TRBV6-3; TRBD1 agrees at 7 bases. The material sequenced was peripheral blood mononuclear cells. CDR3 amino acids: CASSRQGLGNEQFF. Incomplete CDR3 DNA: TGTGCCAGCAGTCGACAGGGCCTGGGCAATGAG.